This entry lists 11 T cell receptor beta chains sequenced from one sample in a study of T cells in Graves' hyperthyroidism and ophthalmopathy. The source material, RNA transcripts, was used to amplify TCR beta CDR3 regions. The HTBI primer set served for first-round RT-PCR of the TCR CDR3. TCRdb ran MiXCR on the multiplex PCR reads and lists one entry per CDR3 protein. The sample lists around 300,000 distinct CDR3 sequences; 20% to 25% were seen once. Source material: blood. Receptors were obtained from a man aged 25 to 40 with Graves' ophthalmopathy.

A note on this clonotype: A much larger clonotype is one base distant, so this may be a read error. The J gene is TRBJ2-5, the V gene TRBV6-1; D call uncertain. This CDR3 region has 16 residues. The germline CDR1 and CDR2 sequences are MNHNS and SASEGT. V was clipped by 6 bases and J by 2 bases, with 19 bases between them. The chain's CDR3 is CASSDPETGQQETQYF. The CDR3 region has the DNA TGTGCCAGCAGCGATCCGGAGACGGGTCAGCAAGAGACCCAGTACTTC.

This clonotype was seen repeatedly, ten times or more. The CDR3 DNA reads TGTGCCAGCAGTACCTTCGAAGGCCAGCCCCAGCATTTT. Translation gives CASSTFEGQPQHF. The chain has TRBV2 and TRBJ1-5; unclear D gene. Germline V gene sequence: CDR1 SNHLY, CDR2 FYNNEI. This CDR3 has 13 amino acids. Between the trimmed V and J ends, which lost 5 bases and 7 bases, there was a span of 12 bases. The complete variable domain, with remaining parts taken from reference TRBV2 and TRBJ1-5, reads EPEVTQTPSHQVTQMGQEVILRCVPISNHLYFYWYRQILGQKVEFLVSFYNNEISEKSEIFDDQFSVERPDGSNFTLKIRSTKLEDSAMYFCASSTFEGQPQHFGDGTRLSIL.

This clonotype was seen a few times. The junction and the germline gene differ at one end; a read error may be behind it. The chain has TRBV27 and TRBJ2-1, with TRBD1 matching 7 bases. This CDR3 comprises 14 residues. Germline V gene lookup returns CDR1 MNHEY and CDR2 SMNVEV (reference sequence). The CDR3 DNA follows: TGTGCCAGCAGGGTACAGGGGCGGAACAATGGGCAGTTCTTC. It yields the protein CASRVQGRNNGQFF.

The chain has TRBV24-1 and TRBJ2-7, with D maybe TRBD2 (5 bases). V lost 4 bases and J lost 0, with 12 bases in between. CDR3 length equals 15 residues. CDR1 is KGHDR, CDR2 SFDVKD, per germline. The CDR3 here is CATSETMSGSYEQYF. CDR3 DNA: TGTGCCACCAGTGAAACCATGAGCGGCTCCTACGAGCAGTACTTC.

The chain employs TRBV12-3 or TRBV12-4 and TRBJ2-5; D may be TRBD1 (6 bases). The V end lost 2 bases, the J end lost 2 bases, and 12 bases lay between the germline ends. There are 15 residues in the CDR3. CDR3 residues: CASSLRLGQQETQYF. As DNA, the CDR3 is TGTGCCAGCAGTTTAAGATTGGGACAACAAGAGACCCAGTACTTC.

The chain joins TRBV7-8 to TRBJ1-6; 7 positions agree with TRBD1. There are 15 residues in the CDR3. CDR1 and CDR2 from the germline V gene are SGHVS and FQNEAQ. V gave up 8 bases and J gave up 7 bases; unmatched junction bases: 11. In nucleotides, the CDR3 is TGTGCCAGCGGCCCCCCGACAGGGTGGAATTCACCCCTCCACTTT. Its translation: CASGPPTGWNSPLHF.

This clonotype was counted many times. This chain links TRBV3-1 with TRBJ2-4; TRBD2 agrees at 8 bases. Trimming cost V 1 base and J 8 bases; bases outside gene matches: 4. The CDR3 extends over 14 amino acids. CDR1 is LGHDT, CDR2 YNNKEL, per germline (reference sequence). The CDR3 coding sequence is TGTGCCAGCAGCCAAGCGGGAGGGGGATACATTCAGTACTTC. It is translated as CASSQAGGGYIQYF.

There are a few counts of this clonotype. J is TRBJ1-1 and V is TRBV6-2 or TRBV6-3; TRBD1 matches 9 bases. CDR3 length equals 16 residues. Germline CDR1 is MNHEY and CDR2 is SVGEGT. The trim removed 2 bases at V and 0 bases at J, leaving 4 bases unmatched. The CDR3 DNA is TGTGCCAGCAGTTACGGGACAGGGAACCTGAACACTGAAGCTTTCTTT. It codes for CASSYGTGNLNTEAFF.

The chain links TRBV27 to TRBJ2-7; maybe TRBD1 (6 bases). The length of the CDR3 is 14 residues. V shed 8 bases and J shed 6 bases, with 20 bases lying between them. Germline loops: CDR1 MNHEY, CDR2 SMNVEV (reference sequence). The CDR3 sequence is CASALGTSQGEQYF. In DNA form, the CDR3 reads TGTGCCAGCGCCCTCGGGACCTCACAGGGCGAGCAGTACTTC.

J is TRBJ1-4 and V is TRBV18, with a tentative D call TRBD1 (6 bases). Looked up from germline, CDR1 is KGHSH and CDR2 is LQKENI. V was trimmed by 3 bases and J by 8 bases, leaving 16 bases between them. The CDR3 covers 15 residues. CDR3 sequence: CASSPRQVSLEKLFF. In DNA form, the CDR3 reads TGTGCCAGCTCACCTCGACAGGTCTCTTTGGAAAAACTGTTTTTT.

This clonotype was observed a handful of times. This chain connects TRBV7-9 to TRBJ2-7; D is uncertain. The V gene's germline CDR1 is SEHNR and CDR2 FQNEAQ (reference sequence). The CDR3 loop spans 14 amino acids. V gave up 3 bases and J gave up 0 bases, with 9 bases separating them. The CDR3 bases are TGTGCCAGCAGCTTCGGACGGAGCTCCTACGAGCAGTACTTC. It specifies CASSFGRSSYEQYF.